These 25 T cell receptor beta chains originate from one sample sequenced in a study of T cell repertoires and Cas9 in healthy adults. Using immunoSEQ multiplex PCR, the repertoire was profiled, and TCRdb retains in-frame clones only, with some absent. The sample lists tens of thousands of clones, 85% to 95% occurring once. The sample taken for sequencing was CD4+ effector T cells (CD127+, CD25-, CD137-, CD154-) from PBMCs; culture status not recorded. These receptors all come from a human donor in good health.

The chain carries TRBV5-8 and TRBJ2-4; possible D gene TRBD2, 7 bases. The CDR3 contains 15 residues. Germline CDR1 reads SGHTS; CDR2 reads YDEGEE. Trimming removed 4 bases from V and 0 bases from J, with 11 bases in between. CDR3 bases: TGTGCCAGCAGCGCGCGGGGGCGAGCCAAAAACATTCAGTACTTC. Residues: CASSARGRAKNIQYF.

The genes are TRBV6-4 and TRBJ2-4; 8 bases are shared with TRBD1. Germline lookup yields CDR1 MRHNA and CDR2 SNTAGT. The CDR3 has 14 amino acids. V lost 8 bases and J lost 8; bases outside the gene matches: 11. The CDR3 is CASGPGTGWDIQYF. The CDR3 region has the DNA TGTGCCAGCGGCCCTGGGACAGGTTGGGACATTCAGTACTTC.

The CDR3 loop is CASRYPGIQETQYF. The CDR3, as DNA: TGTGCCAGCAGATACCCAGGAATCCAAGAGACCCAGTACTTC. V gene TRBV28 combines with J gene TRBJ2-5, with D hard to call. The germline V gene has CDR1 MDHEN and CDR2 SYDVKM. The CDR3 contains 14 residues. Between the trimmed V and J ends, which lost 6 bases and 1 base, there was a span of 12 bases.

This clone was recorded a few times. The chain links TRBV11-2 to TRBJ2-1; 12 positions match TRBD2. Germline V gives CDR1 SGHAT, CDR2 FQNNGV. The J segment lost 4 bases and the V segment lost 5 bases, leaving 9 bases of the junction unmatched. The CDR3 runs to 17 residues. CDR3 loop: CASSPTLAGGSYNEQFF. The CDR3 DNA reads TGTGCCAGCAGCCCAACTCTAGCGGGAGGGTCTTACAATGAGCAGTTCTTC. Variable domain in full (rest from reference TRBV11-2 and TRBJ2-1): EAGVAQSPRYKIIEKRQSVAFWCNPISGHATLYWYQQILGQGPKLLIQFQNNGVVDDSQLPKDRFSAERLKGVDSTLKIQPAKLEDSAVYLCASSPTLAGGSYNEQFFGPGTRLTVL.

J is TRBJ1-2 and V is TRBV28, with 7 nucleotides matching TRBD1. Germline assignment: CDR1 MDHEN and CDR2 SYDVKM. This CDR3 region has 12 residues. Trimming at V came to 8 bases and at J to 7 bases, leaving 7 bases not matched to a gene. CDR3 region: CASAIGGSGYTF. In DNA, the CDR3 is TGTGCCAGCGCGATAGGGGGCAGTGGCTACACCTTC.

This chain links TRBV11-3 with TRBJ2-7; 7 bases align to TRBD1. This CDR3 comprises 13 residues. V shed 7 bases, J shed 7 bases, and the junction held 10 bases outside the gene matches. Germline loops: CDR1 SGHNT, CDR2 YENEEA. CDR3 in amino acids: CASNDRALGEQYF. The CDR3 DNA follows: TGTGCCAGCAATGACAGGGCCCTGGGGGAGCAGTACTTC.

The rearrangement joins TRBV30 to TRBJ2-1; TRBD2 agrees at 9 bases. CDR1 and CDR2 from the germline V gene are GTSNPN and SVGIG (reference sequence). This CDR3 contains 16 residues. V trimming: 2 bases; J trimming: 0 bases; junction bases outside the gene matches: 5. The CDR3 loop reads CAWSLAGLSSYNEQFF. In nucleotides, the CDR3 is TGTGCCTGGAGTCTAGCGGGGCTGAGCTCCTACAATGAGCAGTTCTTC.

The V gene is TRBV27, the J gene TRBJ2-5, with TRBD2 matching over 8 bases. Germline loops: CDR1 MNHEY, CDR2 SMNVEV (reference sequence). The CDR3 sequence is 15 residues long. The ends lost 4 bases at V and 3 bases at J; junction bases unmatched: 7. The CDR3 DNA reads as TGTGCCAGCAGTTCCCAAGCGGGAGTGGAAGAGACCCAGTACTTC. This encodes CASSSQAGVEETQYF.

V gene TRBV7-9 combines with J gene TRBJ2-7; D not certain. Germline CDR1 and CDR2: SEHNR and FQNEAQ (reference sequence). The CDR3 spans 15 residues. Deletions cut 5 bases from V and 1 base from J, with 15 bases between. CDR3 bases: TGTGCCAGCAGCCCAAAGGATGTCAGGTCCTACGAGCAGTACTTC. Its translation is CASSPKDVRSYEQYF.

This rearrangement joins TRBV6-4 to TRBJ2-5, with TRBD2 identical over 12 bases. The CDR3 is made up of 15 amino acids. J was trimmed by 1 base and V by 5 bases; bases with no gene match: 2. Germline values: CDR1 MRHNA, CDR2 SNTAGT. The CDR3, as DNA: TGTGCCAGCAGTAGACTAGCGGGAGCCCAAGAGACCCAGTACTTC. Translating gives CASSRLAGAQETQYF.

The chain combines TRBV14 with TRBJ2-7, with TRBD2 identical over 7 bases. The ends lost 4 bases at V and 2 bases at J; junction bases unmatched: 8. Germline CDR1 is SGHDN and CDR2 is FVKESK. The CDR3 totals 15 residues. The CDR3 region is CASSPGTKGPYEQYF. The DNA of the CDR3 is TGTGCCAGCAGCCCTGGGACTAAGGGTCCCTACGAGCAGTACTTC.

The gene calls are TRBV28 and TRBJ2-2, with a possible D match to TRBD2 (6 bases). The CDR3 runs 15 residues. CDR1 and CDR2 from the germline V gene are MDHEN and SYDVKM. Between the trimmed V and J ends, which lost 10 bases and 4 bases, there was a span of 19 bases. CDR3 in amino acids: CAISPLGLSTGELFF. CDR3 DNA: TGTGCCATCTCTCCCCTGGGACTTAGCACCGGGGAGCTGTTTTTT.

This clone was detected only once. This chain links TRBV4-3 with TRBJ1-1; no definite D call. Germline V gene lookup returns CDR1 LGHNA and CDR2 YSLEER. The length of the CDR3 is 15 residues. V was clipped by 1 base and J by 1 base, with 10 bases between them. CDR3 loop: CASSQGGRRNTEAFF. CDR3 DNA sequence: TGCGCCAGCAGCCAAGGAGGTAGGAGGAACACTGAAGCTTTCTTT.

This clone has more than one count but fewer than ten. V gene TRBV4-2 combines with J gene TRBJ1-2; D not resolved. The germline V and J ends were trimmed by 0 bases and 0 bases, with 17 bases remaining between them. The V gene's germline CDR1 is LGHNA and CDR2 YNFKEQ. The CDR3 contains 18 residues. The CDR3 region is CASSQDLLGSLTNYGYTF. As DNA, the CDR3 is TGTGCCAGCAGCCAAGATCTCCTTGGGTCTTTAACTAACTATGGCTACACCTTC.

In its sample, this clone was seen a few times. V gene TRBV7-2 combines with J gene TRBJ2-5; D gene uncertain. The J call may be in error: the DNA end matches TRBJ2-7 better. The CDR3 is 15 amino acids. In germline, CDR1 is SGHTA, CDR2 FQGNSA. The CDR3, as DNA: TGTGCCAGCAGCCTGACCGTTGTTACGTCCTACGAGCAGTACTTC. Residues: CASSLTVVTSYEQYF.

The CDR3, as DNA: TGTGCCAGCAGCTTAGAGGCCGAAGAGAACACTGAAGCTTTCTTT. It yields the protein CASSLEAEENTEAFF. The V call is TRBV7-6, the J call TRBJ1-1, with D uncertain. Germline V gene sequence: CDR1 SGHVS, CDR2 FNYEAQ. This CDR3 has 15 amino acids. Between the trimmed V and J ends, which lost 1 base and 1 base, there was a span of 10 bases.

The rearrangement uses TRBV28 and TRBJ1-1, with D possibly matching TRBD1 (5 bases). Germline CDR1 and CDR2: MDHEN and SYDVKM. The CDR3 length is 15 residues. With 6 bases removed from V and 4 bases from J, the gap between germline ends came to 18 bases. The CDR3 is CASSLTGRWGTEAFF. The CDR3 DNA reads TGTGCCAGCAGCTTGACGGGGCGCTGGGGCACTGAAGCTTTCTTT.

The CDR3 sequence: CASSQNSGSGTDTQYF. In DNA, the CDR3 is TGCGCCAGCAGCCAAAATAGCGGGAGCGGCACAGATACGCAGTATTTT. The chain couples TRBV4-3 to TRBJ2-3; 9 bases map to TRBD2. This CDR3 is 16 amino acids long. Germline loops: CDR1 LGHNA, CDR2 YSLEER. Trimming took 2 bases from V and 1 from J; bases not matched to a gene: 4.

The chain has TRBV28 and TRBJ2-7, with a weak D call TRBD1 (6 bases). CDR1 is MDHEN and CDR2 is SYDVKM in the germline V gene. The CDR3 covers 13 residues. Trimming cost V 2 bases and J 2 bases, with 7 bases left between them. CDR3 coding DNA: TGTGCCAGCAGTTTAACAGGGCCCTACGAGCAGTACGTC. It translates to CASSLTGPYEQYV.

CDR3 sequence reads: CASSQGPTRTYNEQFF. CDR3 coding DNA: TGTGCCAGCAGCCAAGGGCCCACGAGAACCTACAATGAGCAGTTCTTC. The rearrangement links TRBV14 to TRBJ2-1; D unclear. CDR1 and CDR2 (germline): SGHDN, FVKESK. The CDR3 is 16 amino acids. V lost 1 base, J lost 2 bases, and 12 bases lay in between.

This clone was seen only once. V is TRBV18 and J is TRBJ2-5; 12 bases match TRBD2. Germline assignment: CDR1 KGHSH and CDR2 LQKENI. Trimming at V came to 3 bases and at J to 0 bases, leaving 5 bases not matched to a gene. This CDR3 has 17 amino acids. The CDR3: CASSPTRTSGDQETQYF. The CDR3 nucleotides are TGTGCCAGCTCACCGACCCGGACTAGCGGGGACCAAGAGACCCAGTACTTC.

The V gene is TRBV4-1, the J gene TRBJ2-4; weak D call: TRBD1 (6 bases). V shed 1 base and J shed 0 bases, with 7 bases lying between them. The length of the CDR3 is 15 residues. Germline V gene lookup returns CDR1 MGHRA and CDR2 YSYEKL. The CDR3 nucleotides read TGCGCCAGCAGCCAAGTAGGGGGAGCCAAAAACATTCAGTACTTC. Translated, it gives CASSQVGGAKNIQYF.

V gene TRBV5-1 combines with J gene TRBJ2-2; D is unclear. Germline V gene sequence: CDR1 SGHRS, CDR2 YFSETQ. The CDR3 covers 16 residues. Between the trimmed V and J ends, which lost 0 bases and 1 base, there was a span of 10 bases. CDR3 loop: CASSLAVLQNTGELFF. The CDR3 DNA follows: TGCGCCAGCAGCTTGGCGGTACTTCAGAACACCGGGGAGCTGTTTTTT.

The rearrangement links TRBV29-1 to TRBJ2-5; D uncertain. Germline V CDR1 and CDR2: SQVTM, ANQGSEA. V lost 4 bases and J 9 bases, leaving 15 bases between the germline ends. The CDR3 spans 12 residues. CDR3 sequence: CSVVRDGWSQYF. CDR3 nucleotide sequence: TGCAGCGTTGTCAGAGACGGGTGGTCCCAGTACTTC.

The V call is TRBV5-1, the J call TRBJ1-2, with D possibly being TRBD1 (6 bases). CDR1 and CDR2 from the germline V gene are SGHRS and YFSETQ. Trimming stripped 0 bases from V and 7 bases from J, with 16 bases between. This CDR3 contains 15 residues. CDR3 amino acids: CASSLAQGPTRGYTF. CDR3 nucleotides: TGCGCCAGCAGCTTGGCCCAGGGGCCGACGCGTGGCTACACCTTC.